This T cell receptor beta chain stems from a study of T cell repertoires in aging, cancer and after chemotherapy. Germline V CDR1 and CDR2: SGHAT, FQNNGV. The CDR3 length is 13 residues. V lost 5 bases, J lost 2 bases, and 8 bases lay in between. General observations from the study: Untreated cancer patients had significantly lower blood TCR diversity than age-matched healthy donors.

The template was genomic DNA from peripheral blood, not RNA. Multiplex touch-down PCR with TRB-A/B primers amplified rearranged V-D-J TRB sequences. TCRdb reanalysed the multiplex PCR reads using MiXCR and keeps one entry per CDR3 protein. This table has over 10,000 distinct CDR3 sequences, 21% appearing once. This clonotype rates as medium-sized (0.01 to 0.1%). Antigen unknown. The specimen sequenced was blood. This clonotype originated in a human donor in good health. The V gene is TRBV11-2, the J gene TRBJ2-3; D remains unclear. CDR3 DNA: TGTGCCAGCAGCCTCGATCTCACAGATACGCAGTATTTT. Protein product: CASSLDLTDTQYF.